This TCR beta chain was documented in a study of blood T cell repertoires in COVID-19. Study background: COVID-19 samples from acute and convalescent phases originated in the United States, Italy and Spain. T cells, B-cell-depleted T cells, or PBMCs supplied cDNA or gDNA.

From germline, CDR1 is SGHRS and CDR2 YFSETQ. This CDR3 spans 14 amino acids. Losses at the gene ends were 4 bases for V and 2 bases for J; bases not matched to a gene: 3. In the original processing: For nucleated cells, counts were estimated from reference gene primer amplification. Libraries were prepared by immunoSEQ multiplex PCR; TCRdb keeps only in-frame clonotypes and omits some of them. V, J and clone size were drawn from that table, and D and trimming were deduced from the DNA. This sample has approximately 170,000 clones, with more than 75% found just once. Worth noting for this clone: This CDR3 is also generated by other DNA sequences in the sample.

The rearrangement uses TRBV5-1 and TRBJ1-3; 7 bases match TRBD1. The TCR originated in a man in his sixties with active or convalescent COVID-19. Sequencing was done on a sample of peripheral blood. CDR3 sequence (DNA): TGCGCCAGCAGCCCCGACAGGGCTGGAAACACCATATATTTT. Amino acids: CASSPDRAGNTIYF.